This T cell receptor (beta chain) was sequenced during a study of blood T cell repertoires in COVID-19 (dated by TCRdb to 2018 to 2021). With regard to the full study: Samples covering the acute and convalescent phases of COVID-19 were provided by collaborators in the United States, Italy and Spain. The prospective study material was composed of cDNA or gDNA derived from T cells, B-cell-depleted T cells, or PBMCs. Subjects who had been exposed to COVID-19, were actively infected with it, or had recovered from it provided the deeply sampled blood TCRbeta repertoires that made up the dataset. A freely available public database, intended as a resource for researchers studying the immune response to SARS-CoV-2, is where the repertoires were released. The samples were drawn from two sources: the first 160 participants of the ongoing ImmuneRACE study, and over 1,000 subjects contributed by 6 global collaborators. Sample metadata almost always included a de-identified subject ID, COVID-19 status, age in years and sex. Where available, HLA class I and class II types were taken from metadata supplied by the sample provider and were not determined by assay-based typing. General conclusions and limits of the study: The amount of clinical and demographic metadata varied by source and participant and was provided uncurated.

TCRbeta CDR3 regions were amplified from genomic DNA using the immunoSEQ Assay, a bias-controlled multiplex PCR. The paper's data handling went like this. Nucleated cell counts per sample were estimated from amplification of reference gene primers within the assay. To quantify the absolute abundance of each unique TCRbeta CDR3 rearrangement, sequence reads were collapsed and filtered. Productive Simpson clonality was computed per sample as the square root of Simpson's diversity index over productive rearrangements. TCRdb provides this immuneACCESS table in a form limited to in-frame rearrangements. Some clones are lacking; in checked studies, under half of them reflect an unresolved V gene, and why the rest are absent is not known. V, J and clone size are those of that table, while D and trimming were read from the DNA. Across this sample there are 200,000 to 250,000 clones, with around 80% seen only once. Around 5.1% of the sample rests with the top ten.

At the junction V is shortened by 4 bases and J by 0 bases; bases outside the gene matches: 8. Looking up the germline V gene yields CDR1 MNHNS and CDR2 SASEGT. Spanning cysteine to phenylalanine, the CDR3 consists of 16 amino acids. This entry keeps only the CDR3 DNA: 48 bases, framed from base 1. Whole blood was collected in K2EDTA tubes by collaborating institutions according to the institutions' own protocols. Collaborator samples were shipped for TCRbeta analysis as frozen whole blood, isolated PBMCs, or DNA extracted from either sample type. As to this clone: Its recognized antigen is unknown. Nothing much larger sits one base from this clone, and base qualities are not available.

This TCR derives from a woman in her sixties or seventies with acute or convalescent COVID-19. The sequencing input was peripheral blood. This sequence uses TRBV6-1 and TRBJ1-1, with 7 central nucleotides matching TRBD1. In nucleotide form, the sequence is TGTGCCAGCAGTGGGAGGGGCAGGGGGATGAACACTGAAGCTTTCTTT. Its amino acids are CASSGRGRGMNTEAFF.